This paragraph covers one TCR beta chain sequence. These data originate in a study of cytomegalovirus exposure and HLA in healthy donors. Vbeta (60) and Jbeta (13) primers were used in the PCR. Sequencing used immunoSEQ multiplex PCR; TCRdb keeps in-frame clones, though not all of them. The sample contains around 300,000 clones, 65% to 85% of which appear only once. Material: PBMCs. This receptor was taken from a female donor in good health and CMV-seronegative.

The CDR3 loop is CASSVGARSNEQFF. DNA of the CDR3: TGTGCCAGCAGCGTAGGGGCTCGTAGTAATGAGCAGTTCTTC. V usage is TRBV7-6 and J usage is TRBJ2-1; D possibly corresponds to TRBD1 (5 bases). V dropped 5 bases and J dropped 7 bases, with 15 bases sitting between them. The CDR3 has 14 amino acids. CDR1 and CDR2 (germline): SGHVS, FNYEAQ.